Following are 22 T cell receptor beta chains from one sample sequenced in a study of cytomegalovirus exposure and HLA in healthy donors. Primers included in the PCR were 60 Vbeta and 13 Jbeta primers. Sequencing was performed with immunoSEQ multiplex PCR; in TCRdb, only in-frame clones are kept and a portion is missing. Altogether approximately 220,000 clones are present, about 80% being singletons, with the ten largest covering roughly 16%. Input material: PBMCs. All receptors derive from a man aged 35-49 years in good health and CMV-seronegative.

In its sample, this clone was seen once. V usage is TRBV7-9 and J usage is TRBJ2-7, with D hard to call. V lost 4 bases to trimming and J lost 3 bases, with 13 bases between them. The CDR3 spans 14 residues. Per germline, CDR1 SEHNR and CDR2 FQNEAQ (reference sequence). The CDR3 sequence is CASSSTLRVYEQYF. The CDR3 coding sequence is TGTGCCAGCAGCTCTACCCTACGGGTCTACGAGCAGTACTTC. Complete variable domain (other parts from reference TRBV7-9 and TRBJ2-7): DTGVSQNPRHKITKRGQNVTFRCDPISEHNRLYWYRQTLGQGPEFLTYFQNEAQLEKSRLLSDRFSAERPKGSFSTLEIQRTEQGDSAMYLCASSSTLRVYEQYFGPGTRLTVT.

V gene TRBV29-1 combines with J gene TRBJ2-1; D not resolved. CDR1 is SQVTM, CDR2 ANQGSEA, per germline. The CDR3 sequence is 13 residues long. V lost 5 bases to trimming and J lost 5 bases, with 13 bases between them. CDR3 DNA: TGCAGCGTTAGATCTGGCAGAAACAATGAGCAGTTCTTC. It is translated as CSVRSGRNNEQFF.

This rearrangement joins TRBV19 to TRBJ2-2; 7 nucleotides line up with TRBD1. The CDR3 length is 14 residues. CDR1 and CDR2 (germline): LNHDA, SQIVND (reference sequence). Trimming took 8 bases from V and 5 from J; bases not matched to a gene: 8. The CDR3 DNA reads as TGTGCCAGTGCCCGACAGGGTAAAACCGGGGAGCTGTTTTTT. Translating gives CASARQGKTGELFF.

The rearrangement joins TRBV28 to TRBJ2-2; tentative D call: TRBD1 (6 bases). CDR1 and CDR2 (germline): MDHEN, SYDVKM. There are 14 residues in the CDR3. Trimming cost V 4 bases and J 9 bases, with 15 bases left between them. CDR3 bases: TGTGCCAGCAGTTCCTCCTATCAGGGGTGGGAGCTGTTTTTT. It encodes CASSSSYQGWELFF.

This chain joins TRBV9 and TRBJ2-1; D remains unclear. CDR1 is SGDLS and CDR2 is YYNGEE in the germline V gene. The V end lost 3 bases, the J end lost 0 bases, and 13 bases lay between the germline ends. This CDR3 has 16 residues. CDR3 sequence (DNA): TGTGCCAGCAGCGCGCAACAGCCATTCTCCTACAATGAGCAGTTCTTC. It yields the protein CASSAQQPFSYNEQFF. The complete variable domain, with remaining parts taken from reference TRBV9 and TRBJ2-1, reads DSGVTQTPKHLITATGQRVTLRCSPRSGDLSVYWYQQSLDQGLQFLIQYYNGEERAKGNILERFSAQQFPDLHSELNLSSLELGDSALYFCASSAQQPFSYNEQFFGPGTRLTVL.

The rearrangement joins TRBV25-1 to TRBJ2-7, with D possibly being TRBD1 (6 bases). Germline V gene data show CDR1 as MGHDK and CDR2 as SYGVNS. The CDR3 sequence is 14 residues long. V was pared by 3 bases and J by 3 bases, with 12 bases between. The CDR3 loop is CASSEDKGVYEQYF. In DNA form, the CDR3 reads TGTGCCAGCAGTGAGGACAAGGGGGTCTACGAGCAGTACTTC.

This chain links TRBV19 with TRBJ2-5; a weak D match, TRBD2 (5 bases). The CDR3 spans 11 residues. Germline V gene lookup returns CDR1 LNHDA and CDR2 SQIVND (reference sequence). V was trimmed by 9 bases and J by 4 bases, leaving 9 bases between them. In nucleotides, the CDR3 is TGTGCCAGCCGAAGCGGAGAGACCCAGTACTTC. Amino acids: CASRSGETQYF.

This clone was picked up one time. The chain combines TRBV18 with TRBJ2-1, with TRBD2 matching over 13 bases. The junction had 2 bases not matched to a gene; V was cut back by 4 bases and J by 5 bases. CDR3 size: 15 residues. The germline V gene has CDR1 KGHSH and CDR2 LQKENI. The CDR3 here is CASSLGTSGNNEQFF. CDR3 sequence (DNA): TGTGCCAGCTCACTCGGGACTAGCGGGAACAATGAGCAGTTCTTC.

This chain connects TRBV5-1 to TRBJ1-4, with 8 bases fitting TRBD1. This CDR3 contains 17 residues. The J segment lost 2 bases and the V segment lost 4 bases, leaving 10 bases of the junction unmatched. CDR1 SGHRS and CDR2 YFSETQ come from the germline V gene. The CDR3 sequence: CASSPGTGGGTNEKLFF. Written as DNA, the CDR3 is TGCGCCAGCAGCCCCGGGACAGGAGGGGGGACTAATGAAAAACTGTTTTTT.

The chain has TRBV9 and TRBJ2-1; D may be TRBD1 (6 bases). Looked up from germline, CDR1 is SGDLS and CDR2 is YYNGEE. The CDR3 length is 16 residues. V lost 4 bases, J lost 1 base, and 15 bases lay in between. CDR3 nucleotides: TGTGCCAGCAGCTTTCCCGGGACACCTTCCTACAATGAGCAGTTCTTC. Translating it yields CASSFPGTPSYNEQFF.

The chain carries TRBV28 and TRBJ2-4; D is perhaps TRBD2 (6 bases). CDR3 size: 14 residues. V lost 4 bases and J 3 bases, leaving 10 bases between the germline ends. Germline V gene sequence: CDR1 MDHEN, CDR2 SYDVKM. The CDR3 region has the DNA TGTGCCAGCAGTTCGGGGGTAGTCAAAAACATTCAGTACTTC. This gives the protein CASSSGVVKNIQYF. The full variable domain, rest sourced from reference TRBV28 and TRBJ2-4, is DVKVTQSSRYLVKRTGEKVFLECVQDMDHENMFWYRQDPGLGLRLIYFSYDVKMKEKGDIPEGYSVSREKKERFSLILESASTNQTSMYLCASSSGVVKNIQYFGAGTRLSVL.

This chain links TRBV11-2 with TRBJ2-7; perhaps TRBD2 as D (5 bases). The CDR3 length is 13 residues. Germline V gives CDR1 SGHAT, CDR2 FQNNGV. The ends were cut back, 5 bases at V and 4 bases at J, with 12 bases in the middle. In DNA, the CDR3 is TGTGCCAGCAGCCGCGGGCCAGAGTACGAGCAGTACTTC. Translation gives CASSRGPEYEQYF.

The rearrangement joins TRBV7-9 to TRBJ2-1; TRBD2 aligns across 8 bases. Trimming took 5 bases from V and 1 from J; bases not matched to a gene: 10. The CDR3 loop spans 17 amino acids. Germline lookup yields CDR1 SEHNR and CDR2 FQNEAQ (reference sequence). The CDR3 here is CASSTNRGGRSYNEQFF. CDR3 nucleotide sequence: TGTGCCAGCAGCACTAACCGGGGGGGCCGATCCTACAATGAGCAGTTCTTC. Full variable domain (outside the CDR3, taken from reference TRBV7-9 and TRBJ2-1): DTGVSQNPRHKITKRGQNVTFRCDPISEHNRLYWYRQTLGQGPEFLTYFQNEAQLEKSRLLSDRFSAERPKGSFSTLEIQRTEQGDSAMYLCASSTNRGGRSYNEQFFGPGTRLTVL.

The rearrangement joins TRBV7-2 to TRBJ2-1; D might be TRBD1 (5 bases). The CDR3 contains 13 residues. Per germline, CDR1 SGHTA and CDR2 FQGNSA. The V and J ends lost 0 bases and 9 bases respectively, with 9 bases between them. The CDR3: CASSLAKGSEQFF. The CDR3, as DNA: TGTGCCAGCAGCTTAGCGAAGGGGTCTGAGCAGTTCTTC.

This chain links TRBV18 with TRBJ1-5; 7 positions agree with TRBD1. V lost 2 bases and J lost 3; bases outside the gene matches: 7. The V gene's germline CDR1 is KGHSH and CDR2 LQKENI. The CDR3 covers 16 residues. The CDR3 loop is CASSPGTAGVNQPQHF. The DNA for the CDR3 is TGTGCCAGCTCACCAGGGACAGCGGGGGTCAATCAGCCCCAGCATTTT.

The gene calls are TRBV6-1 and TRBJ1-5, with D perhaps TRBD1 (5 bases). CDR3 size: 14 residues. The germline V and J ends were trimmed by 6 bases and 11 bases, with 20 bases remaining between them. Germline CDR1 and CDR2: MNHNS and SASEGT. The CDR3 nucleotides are TGTGCCAGCAGGGGGACGGGTAAAGGCGGGGCCCAGCATTTT. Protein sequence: CASRGTGKGGAQHF.

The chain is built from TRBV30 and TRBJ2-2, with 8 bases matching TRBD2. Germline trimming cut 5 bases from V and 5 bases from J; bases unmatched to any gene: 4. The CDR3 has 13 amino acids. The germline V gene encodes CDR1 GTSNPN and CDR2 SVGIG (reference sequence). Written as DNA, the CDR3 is TGTGCCTGGGGATCTAGCGGGACCGGGGAGCTGTTTTTT. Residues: CAWGSSGTGELFF.

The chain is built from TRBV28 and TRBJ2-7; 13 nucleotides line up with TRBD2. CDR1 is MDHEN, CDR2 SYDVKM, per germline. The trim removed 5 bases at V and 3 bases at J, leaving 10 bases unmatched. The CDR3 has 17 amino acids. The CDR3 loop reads CASSTGTSGKQFYEQYF. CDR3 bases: TGTGCCAGCAGTACCGGGACTAGCGGGAAGCAATTCTACGAGCAGTACTTC.

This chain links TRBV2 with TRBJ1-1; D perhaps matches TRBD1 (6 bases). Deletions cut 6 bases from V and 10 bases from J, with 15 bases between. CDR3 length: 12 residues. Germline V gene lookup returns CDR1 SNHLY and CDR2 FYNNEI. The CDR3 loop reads CASSQGLKTAFF. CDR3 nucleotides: TGTGCCAGCAGCCAGGGGCTCAAAACAGCTTTCTTT.

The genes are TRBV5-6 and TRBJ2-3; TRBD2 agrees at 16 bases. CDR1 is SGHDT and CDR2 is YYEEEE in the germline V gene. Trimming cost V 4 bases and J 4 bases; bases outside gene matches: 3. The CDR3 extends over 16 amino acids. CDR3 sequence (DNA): TGTGCCAGCAGCCTGGGACTAGCGGGAGGGCCAGATACGCAGTATTTT. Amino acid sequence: CASSLGLAGGPDTQYF. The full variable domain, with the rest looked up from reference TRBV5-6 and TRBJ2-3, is DAGVTQSPTHLIKTRGQQVTLRCSPKSGHDTVSWYQQALGQGPQFIFQYYEEEERQRGNFPDRFSGHQFPNYSSELNVNALLLGDSALYLCASSLGLAGGPDTQYFGPGTRLTVL.

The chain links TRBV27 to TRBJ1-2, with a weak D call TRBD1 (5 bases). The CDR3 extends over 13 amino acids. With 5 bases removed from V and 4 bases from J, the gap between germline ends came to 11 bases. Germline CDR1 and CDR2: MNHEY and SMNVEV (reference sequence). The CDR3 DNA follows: TGTGCCAGCAGTCCAGGACACGTCTATGGCTACACCTTC. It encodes CASSPGHVYGYTF.

The CDR3 nucleotides read TGTGCCAGCAGCCCCGGGACTAGCGGGCAAGAGACCCAGTACTTC. Translated, it gives CASSPGTSGQETQYF. The V call is TRBV11-3, the J call TRBJ2-5, with 12 bases fitting TRBD2. J gave up 2 bases and V 5 bases, and 3 bases lay outside the gene matches. This CDR3 has 15 residues. CDR1 SGHNT and CDR2 YENEEA come from the germline V gene.